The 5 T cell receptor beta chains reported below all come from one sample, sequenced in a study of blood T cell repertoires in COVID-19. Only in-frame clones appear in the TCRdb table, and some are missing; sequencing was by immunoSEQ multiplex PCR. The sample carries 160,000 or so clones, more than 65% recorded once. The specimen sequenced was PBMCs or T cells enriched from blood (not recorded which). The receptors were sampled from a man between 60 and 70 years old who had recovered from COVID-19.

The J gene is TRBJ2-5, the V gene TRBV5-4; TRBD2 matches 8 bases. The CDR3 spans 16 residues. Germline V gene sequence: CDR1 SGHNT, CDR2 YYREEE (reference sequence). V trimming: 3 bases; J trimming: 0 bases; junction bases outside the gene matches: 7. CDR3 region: CASSSRGGGYQETQYF. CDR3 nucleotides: TGTGCCAGCAGCTCCAGGGGCGGGGGGTACCAAGAGACCCAGTACTTC. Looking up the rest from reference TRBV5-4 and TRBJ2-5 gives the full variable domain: ETGVTQSPTHLIKTRGQQVTLRCSSQSGHNTVSWYQQALGQGPQFIFQYYREEENGRGNFPPRFSGLQFPNYSSELNVNALELDDSALYLCASSSRGGGYQETQYFGPGTRLLVL.

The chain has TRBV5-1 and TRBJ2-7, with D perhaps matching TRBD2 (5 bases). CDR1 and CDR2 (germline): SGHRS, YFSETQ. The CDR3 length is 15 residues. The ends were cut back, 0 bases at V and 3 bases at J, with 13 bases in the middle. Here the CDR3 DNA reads TGCGCCAGCAGCTTGGAAGAGGGAACGATCTACGAGCAGTACTTC. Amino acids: CASSLEEGTIYEQYF.

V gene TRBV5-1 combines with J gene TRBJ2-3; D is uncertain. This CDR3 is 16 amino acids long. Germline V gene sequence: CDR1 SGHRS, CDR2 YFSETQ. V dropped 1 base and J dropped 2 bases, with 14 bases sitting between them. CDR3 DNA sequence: TGCGCCAGCAGCTTGTTGTTTGATCAGTTCACAGATACGCAGTATTTT. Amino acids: CASSLLFDQFTDTQYF.

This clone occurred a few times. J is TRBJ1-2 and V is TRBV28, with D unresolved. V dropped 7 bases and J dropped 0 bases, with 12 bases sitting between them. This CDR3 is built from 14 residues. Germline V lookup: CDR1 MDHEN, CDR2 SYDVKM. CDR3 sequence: CASTSEQSNYGYTF. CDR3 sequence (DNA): TGTGCCAGCACTTCTGAGCAATCTAACTATGGCTACACCTTC.

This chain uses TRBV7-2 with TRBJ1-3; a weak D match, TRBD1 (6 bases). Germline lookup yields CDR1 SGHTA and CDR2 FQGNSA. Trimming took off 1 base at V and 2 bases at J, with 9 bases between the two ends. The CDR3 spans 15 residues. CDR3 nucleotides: TGTGCCAGCAGCTTAGGGGGGGGCGCTGGAAACACCATATATTTT. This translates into CASSLGGGAGNTIYF.